A selection of T cell receptor beta chains follows, all from one sample in a study of blood T cell repertoires in COVID-19. Measured with immunoSEQ multiplex PCR; TCRdb has only the in-frame clones, and not every one. Here the sample spans about 35,000 clones, about 87% being singletons. Specimen: peripheral blood. The receptors here all came from a human donor in a cohort sampled during active COVID-19. Both conserved end residues are part of each CDR3. A D gene is named only where the DNA matches it firmly.

d_gene	v_gene	j_gene	CDR3aa
NA	TRBV5-1	TRBJ1-3	CASSLEHSGNTIYF
NA	TRBV7-2	TRBJ1-5	CASSLDISSNQPQHF
TRBD1	TRBV19	TRBJ1-1	CASGRGQMNTEAFF
NA	TRBV9	TRBJ2-1	CASSFNPDRINEQFF
NA	TRBV10-3	TRBJ1-2	CAISESLGQNYGYTF
NA	TRBV15	TRBJ2-7	CATSRAQGSSYEQYF
TRBD1	TRBV9	TRBJ1-2	CASSVTGTYGYTF
TRBD2	TRBV5-4	TRBJ2-5	CAANRGGGRETQYF
NA	TRBV19	TRBJ2-6	CASSSQGTWANVLTF
TRBD1	TRBV7-9	TRBJ1-1	CASSATGTGNTEAFF
TRBD1	TRBV5-1	TRBJ2-2	CASSLGDRNTGELFF
TRBD1	TRBV7-3	TRBJ2-1	CASSQPGQGYNEQFF
TRBD1	TRBV15	TRBJ2-7	CATSRGGTVSYEQYF
NA	TRBV5-1	TRBJ2-3	CASSLVGRDTDTQYF
NA	TRBV28	TRBJ1-2	CASSFGGISYGYTF
NA	TRBV7-6	TRBJ2-1	CASSSTSGYEQFF
NA	TRBV28	TRBJ2-3	CASSPSAVPYTDTQYF
NA	TRBV9	TRBJ1-2	CASSVGLGSLLEGYTF
TRBD1	TRBV28	TRBJ1-6	CASSTHGQGWSPLHF
NA	TRBV20-1	TRBJ1-2	CSASSSRGLYGYTF
NA	TRBV7-9	TRBJ2-6	CASRFTGSAGANVLTF
NA	TRBV12-3/TRBV12-4	TRBJ1-2	CASSLVSRTGYTF
NA	TRBV28	TRBJ2-7	CASSLRGRVAEQYF
TRBD1	TRBV28	TRBJ1-2	CASTPGQLNYGYTF
NA	TRBV11-3	TRBJ1-5	CASSLCSGRGGNQPQHF
NA	TRBV19	TRBJ1-5	CASSIAPGPQHF
TRBD1	TRBV19	TRBJ2-5	CASSIDLTGSETQYF
TRBD1	TRBV5-4	TRBJ1-2	CASSLGTASYGYTF
NA	TRBV7-2	TRBJ2-5	CASSIQGVETQYF
TRBD1	TRBV7-9	TRBJ1-4	CASSLNRGFITNEKLFF
NA	TRBV6-6	TRBJ1-2	CASSYSIQGDYGYTF
TRBD1	TRBV5-1	TRBJ1-2	CASGDRAGYGYTF
TRBD1	TRBV7-2	TRBJ1-2	CASSDTGGANYGYTF
TRBD1	TRBV7-9	TRBJ2-7	CASRKGVGRGQGEQYF
TRBD1	TRBV6-5	TRBJ1-1	CASSKTGTATEAFF
TRBD1	TRBV6-6	TRBJ1-5	CASSYLDDRGGQPQHF
NA	TRBV4-3	TRBJ2-1	CASSQWASSSYNEQFF
TRBD1	TRBV29-1	TRBJ2-2	CSGQGNTGELFF
NA	TRBV27	TRBJ1-6	CASRDYSYNSPLHF
NA	TRBV2	TRBJ1-6	CASGGSTENSPLHF
NA	TRBV28	TRBJ2-2	CASSFRGRDTGELFF
NA	TRBV4-2	TRBJ1-6	CASSQEGAENSPLHF
NA	TRBV19	TRBJ2-1	CASNRLDGSSYNEQFF
TRBD1	TRBV4-3	TRBJ2-5	CASSQDQTGGRETQYF
TRBD2	TRBV5-1	TRBJ2-5	CASSLVPSGEETQYF
TRBD1	TRBV6-5	TRBJ2-5	CASRRQGQETQYF
NA	TRBV15	TRBJ2-1	CATSRVGAPRDEQFF
NA	TRBV28	TRBJ1-4	CASAASTNEKLFF
NA	TRBV2	TRBJ2-5	CASSINRQETQYF